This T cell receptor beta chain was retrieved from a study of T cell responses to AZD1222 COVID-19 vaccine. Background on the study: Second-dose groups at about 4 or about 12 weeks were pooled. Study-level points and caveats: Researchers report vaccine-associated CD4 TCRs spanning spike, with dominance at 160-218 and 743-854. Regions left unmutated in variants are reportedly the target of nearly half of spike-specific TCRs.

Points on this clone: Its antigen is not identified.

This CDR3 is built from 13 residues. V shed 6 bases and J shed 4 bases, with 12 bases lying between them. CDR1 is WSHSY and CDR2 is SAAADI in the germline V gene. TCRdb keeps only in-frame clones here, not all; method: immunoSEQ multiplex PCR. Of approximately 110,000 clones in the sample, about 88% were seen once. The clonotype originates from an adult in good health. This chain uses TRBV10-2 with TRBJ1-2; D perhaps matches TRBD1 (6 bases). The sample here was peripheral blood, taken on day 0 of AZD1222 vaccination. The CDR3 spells CASSNRDGYGYTF. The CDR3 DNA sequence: TGCGCCAGCAGCAACAGGGACGGCTATGGCTACACCTTC.